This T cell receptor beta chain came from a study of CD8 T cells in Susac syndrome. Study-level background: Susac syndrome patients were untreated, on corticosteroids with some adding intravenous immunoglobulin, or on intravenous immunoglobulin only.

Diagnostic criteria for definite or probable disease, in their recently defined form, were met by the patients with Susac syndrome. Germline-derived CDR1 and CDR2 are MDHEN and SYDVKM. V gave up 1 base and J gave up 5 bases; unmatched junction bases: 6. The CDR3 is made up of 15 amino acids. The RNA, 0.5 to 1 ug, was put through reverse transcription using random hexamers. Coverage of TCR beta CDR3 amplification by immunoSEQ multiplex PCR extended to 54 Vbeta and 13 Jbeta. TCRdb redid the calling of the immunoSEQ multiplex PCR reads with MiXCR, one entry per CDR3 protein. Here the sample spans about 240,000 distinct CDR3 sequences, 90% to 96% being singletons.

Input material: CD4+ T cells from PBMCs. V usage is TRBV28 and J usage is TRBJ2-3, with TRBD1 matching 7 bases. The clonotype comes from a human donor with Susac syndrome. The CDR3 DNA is TGTGCCAGCAGTTTATTAACGGCAGGGGGAGATACGCAGTATTTT. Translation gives CASSLLTAGGDTQYF.